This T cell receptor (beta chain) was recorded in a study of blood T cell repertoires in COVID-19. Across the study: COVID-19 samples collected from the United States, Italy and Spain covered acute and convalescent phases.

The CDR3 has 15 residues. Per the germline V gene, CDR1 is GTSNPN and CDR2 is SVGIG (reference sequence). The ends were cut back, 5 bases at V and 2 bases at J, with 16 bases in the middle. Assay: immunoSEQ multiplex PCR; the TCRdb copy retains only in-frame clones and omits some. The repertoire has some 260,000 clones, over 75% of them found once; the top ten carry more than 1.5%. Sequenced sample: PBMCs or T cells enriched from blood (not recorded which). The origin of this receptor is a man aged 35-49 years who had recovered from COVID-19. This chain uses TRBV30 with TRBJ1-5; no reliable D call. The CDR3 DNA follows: TGTGCCTGGGGGAGAGGAGGGATTGGCAATCAGCCCCAGCATTTT. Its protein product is CAWGRGGIGNQPQHF. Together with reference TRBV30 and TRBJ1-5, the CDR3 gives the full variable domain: SQTIHQWPATLVQPVGSPLSLECTVEGTSNPNLYWYRQAAGRGLQLLFYSVGIGQISSEVPQNLSASRPQDRQFILSSKKLLLSDSGFYLCAWGRGGIGNQPQHFGDGTRLSIL.